The rows below give T cell receptor beta chains drawn from one sample of a study of blood T cell repertoires in COVID-19. The data were produced by immunoSEQ multiplex PCR, yet TCRdb's version contains in-frame clones alone and is incomplete. The sample contains around 88,000 clones, approximately 91% of which appear only once. The sequencing input was peripheral blood. The source is an elderly woman with acute or convalescent COVID-19. Each CDR3 is given with its conserved first and last residue. A D gene is named only where the DNA matches it firmly. Some rows mark clone size as missing; the rest say once, few, many or name a class of expanded clone.

TRBJ2-7	TRBV29-1	-	TRBD1	CSGGQETYEQYF	TGCAGCGGTGGACAGGAAACCTACGAGCAGTACTTC
TRBJ1-1	TRBV19	-	-	CASSIGGLLYTEAFF	TGTGCCAGTAGTATTGGGGGACTCCTCTACACTGAAGCTTTCTTT
TRBJ1-2	TRBV4-1	-	-	CASSPKELGAMLYGYTF	TGCGCCAGCAGCCCCAAAGAGTTGGGGGCGATGCTTTATGGCTACACCTTC
TRBJ2-7	TRBV7-2	few	TRBD2	CASSQLAGDVYEQYF	TGTGCCAGCAGCCAACTAGCGGGGGACGTCTACGAGCAGTACTTC
TRBJ1-5	TRBV28	-	-	CASSLTPGYSNQPQHF	TGTGCCAGCAGTTTAACCCCAGGGTATAGCAATCAGCCCCAGCATTTT
TRBJ2-7	TRBV5-1	-	-	CASSLGTSLYEQYF	TGCGCCAGCAGCTTGGGGACATCTCTCTACGAGCAGTACTTC
TRBJ1-4	TRBV5-4	-	TRBD1	CASSSHRDRGRTNEKLFF	TGTGCCAGCAGCTCACACCGGGACAGGGGGAGGACTAATGAAAAACTGTTTTTT
TRBJ1-4	TRBV29-1	-	-	CSVETGFGEKLFF	TGCAGCGTTGAAACAGGGTTTGGAGAAAAACTGTTTTTT
TRBJ2-1	TRBV19	-	-	CASTATGLGEQFF	TGTGCCAGTACCGCGACAGGACTGGGTGAGCAGTTCTTC
TRBJ2-1	TRBV6-5	-	-	CASRGDTYNEQFF	TGTGCCAGCAGGGGGGACACCTACAATGAGCAGTTCTTC
TRBJ2-5	TRBV9	-	-	CASSVGQQETQYF	TGTGCCAGCAGCGTAGGGCAGCAAGAGACCCAGTACTTC
TRBJ1-1	TRBV7-9	-	-	CASSLPMNTEAFF	TGTGCCAGCAGCTTACCTATGAACACTGAAGCTTTCTTT
TRBJ2-6	TRBV7-2	-	-	CASSPRAGANVLTF	TGTGCCAGCAGCCCGCGCGCTGGGGCCAACGTCCTGACTTTC
TRBJ1-3	TRBV7-9	-	TRBD1	CASSWLDRADTIYF	TGTGCCAGCAGCTGGTTAGACAGGGCGGACACCATATATTTT
TRBJ1-3	TRBV5-1	-	-	CASSAEQGTGNTIYF	TGCGCCAGCAGCGCCGAACAGGGAACTGGAAACACCATATATTTT
TRBJ1-6	TRBV27	-	-	CASSFGREGLRSPLHF	TGTGCCAGCAGTTTCGGCAGAGAGGGATTAAGGTCACCCCTCCACTTT
TRBJ2-1	TRBV11-2	-	TRBD1	CASSSDRVNNEQFF	TGTGCCAGCAGCTCTGACAGGGTAAACAATGAGCAGTTCTTC
TRBJ2-3	TRBV28	-	-	CASSPNRAGTDTQYF	TGTGCCAGCAGTCCTAACAGGGCTGGCACAGATACGCAGTATTTT
TRBJ1-3	TRBV28	-	-	CASKGGNTIYF	TGTGCCAGCAAGGGGGGAAACACCATATATTTT
TRBJ2-5	TRBV18	-	TRBD2	CASSPLGLAGGQETQYF	TGTGCCAGCTCACCCCTTGGACTAGCGGGGGGACAAGAGACCCAGTACTTC
TRBJ2-1	TRBV6-6	-	-	CASSYSRQEGNEQFF	TGTGCCAGCAGTTACTCACGGCAGGAGGGCAATGAGCAGTTCTTC
TRBJ2-7	TRBV5-5	-	TRBD2	CASSPVGGKYYEQYF	TGTGCCAGCAGCCCAGTGGGGGGGAAATATTACGAGCAGTACTTC
TRBJ1-2	TRBV19	-	TRBD1	CASRIGSGQGSGGYTF	TGTGCCAGTAGAATAGGGTCGGGACAGGGGAGCGGTGGCTACACCTTC
TRBJ1-2	TRBV24-1	-	TRBD1	CATSRQGWAGYTF	TGTGCCACCAGTCGACAGGGTTGGGCGGGCTACACCTTC
TRBJ1-4	TRBV6-6	once	TRBD1	CATLPGQGPTNEKLFF	TGTGCCACTCTCCCGGGACAGGGTCCAACTAATGAAAAACTGTTTTTT
TRBJ2-3	TRBV2	-	-	CASTQGADTQYF	TGTGCCAGCACCCAGGGTGCAGATACGCAGTATTTT
TRBJ2-3	TRBV19	-	TRBD2	CASSLLAGGSTDTQYF	TGTGCCAGTAGTCTTTTAGCGGGCGGCAGCACAGATACGCAGTATTTT
TRBJ1-5	TRBV2	few	TRBD1	CASIGYRGSNQPQHF	TGTGCCAGCATTGGTTACAGGGGGTCCAATCAGCCCCAGCATTTT
TRBJ2-3	TRBV30	once	TRBD2	CAWNVAGGADTQYF	TGTGCCTGGAACGTAGCGGGAGGAGCAGATACGCAGTATTTT
TRBJ2-3	TRBV11-2	-	-	CASSLLLASDTQYF	TGTGCCAGCAGCTTGTTGTTAGCTTCTGATACGCAGTATTTT
TRBJ1-5	TRBV2	-	-	CASSDRGANQPQHF	TGTGCCAGCAGTGACAGAGGCGCGAATCAGCCCCAGCATTTT
TRBJ1-1	TRBV7-9	-	-	CASSSTGPNTEAFF	TGTGCCAGCAGCTCCACAGGTCCCAACACTGAAGCTTTCTTT
TRBJ2-3	TRBV5-8	-	-	CASSLLGGSTDTQYF	TGTGCCAGCAGCTTGCTTGGCGGAAGCACAGATACGCAGTATTTT
TRBJ2-7	TRBV5-5	-	TRBD2	CASSTHGLANEQYF	TGTGCCAGCAGTACGCACGGACTAGCGAACGAGCAGTACTTC
TRBJ1-3	TRBV15	-	-	CATSRDQGLNTIYF	TGTGCCACCAGCAGAGATCAGGGTTTAAACACCATATATTTT
TRBJ1-5	TRBV5-1	-	TRBD1	CASSPTGDSNQPQHF	TGCGCCAGCAGCCCGACAGGGGATAGCAATCAGCCCCAGCATTTT
TRBJ2-5	TRBV7-7	-	TRBD2	CASSLGSRGGETQYF	TGTGCTAGCAGCTTGGGGTCCCGGGGGGGAGAGACCCAGTACTTC
TRBJ1-6	TRBV6-5	-	-	CASSYSIGAMNSPLHF	TGTGCCAGCAGTTACTCGATTGGAGCAATGAATTCACCCCTCCACTTT
TRBJ2-7	TRBV25-1	-	TRBD1	CASSEYGQGSPYEQYF	TGTGCCAGCAGTGAATATGGACAGGGGAGCCCCTACGAGCAGTACTTC
TRBJ2-2	TRBV9	-	TRBD1	CASSGRQGGELFF	TGTGCCAGCAGCGGGCGACAGGGCGGGGAGCTGTTTTTT
TRBJ2-5	TRBV11-3	-	TRBD1	CASSSSGTGGSEETQYF	TGTGCCAGCAGCTCCTCCGGGACAGGGGGTTCGGAAGAGACCCAGTACTTC
TRBJ2-1	TRBV28	-	TRBD1	CASNRDRVHEQFF	TGTGCCAGCAACCGGGACAGGGTTCATGAGCAGTTCTTC
TRBJ1-5	TRBV19	-	TRBD1	CASSMGDSPVGSQHF	TGTGCCAGTAGTATGGGGGACAGCCCCGTGGGGTCCCAGCATTTT
TRBJ1-1	TRBV29-1	-	-	CSVEEPRGARAFF	TGCAGCGTTGAAGAACCGCGGGGGGCTCGAGCTTTCTTT
TRBJ2-2	TRBV7-9	-	TRBD1	CASSLKGQGAGGELFF	TGTGCCAGCAGCTTAAAGGGACAGGGAGCGGGCGGGGAGCTGTTTTTT
TRBJ2-3	TRBV5-6	-	TRBD1	CASSLAGQGTDTQYF	TGTGCCAGCAGCTTGGCAGGACAGGGCACAGATACGCAGTATTTT
TRBJ2-7	TRBV6-5	-	-	CASSPRQEFYEQYF	TGTGCCAGCAGTCCCCGACAGGAATTCTACGAGCAGTACTTC
TRBJ1-5	TRBV6-6	-	TRBD1	CASSPRQGGQPQHF	TGTGCCAGCAGTCCCCGACAGGGGGGTCAGCCCCAGCATTTT
TRBJ1-3	TRBV6-2/TRBV6-3	-	-	CASSYTSGSSSGNTIYF	TGTGCCAGCAGTTACACGTCAGGCTCAAGCTCTGGAAACACCATATATTTT
TRBJ1-1	TRBV29-1	-	TRBD1	CSVEEIQGDTEAFF	TGCAGCGTTGAAGAAATTCAGGGGGACACTGAAGCTTTCTTT
TRBJ2-1	TRBV5-4	once	TRBD2	CASSSGGLAGSSYNEQFF	TGTGCCAGCAGCTCTGGGGGACTAGCGGGGAGCTCCTACAATGAGCAGTTCTTC
TRBJ2-2	TRBV9	-	TRBD2	CASSVGLAGGSPGELFF	TGTGCCAGCAGCGTTGGACTAGCGGGAGGATCGCCCGGGGAGCTGTTTTTT
TRBJ2-3	TRBV27	-	-	CASSLLGSTDTQYF	TGTGCCAGCAGTTTATTGGGCTCCACAGATACGCAGTATTTT
TRBJ1-1	TRBV7-2	-	TRBD1	CASSPNPGQGNTEAFF	TGTGCCAGCAGCCCAAATCCGGGACAGGGGAACACTGAAGCTTTCTTT
TRBJ2-3	TRBV5-1	-	TRBD1	CASRSGQGEADTQYF	TGCGCCAGCAGGTCGGGACAGGGTGAGGCAGATACGCAGTATTTT
TRBJ2-7	TRBV28	-	-	CASRGSRSYEQYF	TGTGCCAGCAGGGGGAGTCGCTCCTACGAGCAGTACTTC
TRBJ2-1	TRBV3-1/TRBV3-2	-	-	CASSHLGSHNEQFF	TGTGCCAGCAGCCATCTCGGTTCCCACAATGAGCAGTTCTTC
TRBJ2-7	TRBV11-1	-	TRBD1	CASSLEQGQGNEQYF	TGTGCCAGCAGCTTAGAGCAGGGACAGGGGAACGAGCAGTACTTC
TRBJ1-1	TRBV5-1	-	-	CASSSGTTPAEAFF	TGCGCCAGCAGCTCTGGGACAACTCCAGCTGAAGCTTTCTTT